Below are 7 T cell receptor beta chains sequenced from a single sample in a study of blood T cell repertoires in COVID-19. This table comes from immunoSEQ multiplex PCR, and its TCRdb copy is limited to in-frame clones, with some not included. The sample carries about 54,000 clones, roughly nine tenths recorded once. Sequenced material: peripheral blood. These receptors all come from an older woman with active or convalescent COVID-19.

The V and J genes are TRBV28 and TRBJ1-5; a possible D gene is TRBD1 (6 bases). Germline V CDR1 and CDR2: MDHEN, SYDVKM. Trimming took off 3 bases at V and 5 bases at J, with 11 bases between the two ends. This CDR3 is built from 14 residues. CDR3 in amino acids: CASSFAGGDQPQHF. DNA of the CDR3: TGTGCCAGCAGTTTTGCGGGGGGCGATCAGCCCCAGCATTTT. The variable domain in full, with the rest retrieved from reference TRBV28 and TRBJ1-5, is DVKVTQSSRYLVKRTGEKVFLECVQDMDHENMFWYRQDPGLGLRLIYFSYDVKMKEKGDIPEGYSVSREKKERFSLILESASTNQTSMYLCASSFAGGDQPQHFGDGTRLSIL.

V usage is TRBV2 and J usage is TRBJ2-3, with 9 positions matching TRBD2. Germline assignment: CDR1 SNHLY and CDR2 FYNNEI. This CDR3 region has 12 residues. V lost 8 bases and J lost 5; bases outside the gene matches: 2. The CDR3 DNA sequence: TGTGCCAGCGCGGGAGGGGTAGATACGCAGTATTTT. Translated, it gives CASAGGVDTQYF. The full variable domain, rest sourced from reference TRBV2 and TRBJ2-3, is EPEVTQTPSHQVTQMGQEVILRCVPISNHLYFYWYRQILGQKVEFLVSFYNNEISEKSEIFDDQFSVERPDGSNFTLKIRSTKLEDSAMYFCASAGGVDTQYFGPGTRLTVL.

The chain couples TRBV18 to TRBJ2-3; 10 bases line up with TRBD1. This CDR3 has 18 amino acids. Germline-derived CDR1 and CDR2 are KGHSH and LQKENI. The ends lost 5 bases at V and 0 bases at J; junction bases unmatched: 11. CDR3 loop: CASSKSGQGIVSTDTQYF. DNA of the CDR3: TGTGCCAGCTCAAAGTCGGGACAGGGGATCGTAAGCACAGATACGCAGTATTTT.

CDR3 coding DNA: TGTGCCAGCAGCTTAGCTGGACAGGGGGGGCAGTTCTTC. It specifies CASSLAGQGGQFF. The chain joins TRBV7-9 to TRBJ2-1; 10 nucleotides match TRBD1. This CDR3 is 13 amino acids long. Looked up from germline, CDR1 is SEHNR and CDR2 is FQNEAQ (reference sequence). V was clipped by 0 bases and J by 12 bases; unmatched bases: 2.

In this sample, this clone turned up once. The chain uses TRBV5-6 and TRBJ1-2; D possibly corresponds to TRBD1 (5 bases). CDR3 size: 13 residues. CDR1 is SGHDT, CDR2 YYEEEE, per germline. V was shortened by 4 bases and J by 8 bases, with 15 bases between the two germline ends. The CDR3, as DNA: TGTGCCAGCAGCCCTTGGGGGAGGGTGGGCTACACCTTC. It translates to CASSPWGRVGYTF.

This chain connects TRBV7-9 to TRBJ1-4; tentatively, D is TRBD1 (5 bases). Trimming took off 1 base at V and 8 bases at J, with 20 bases between the two ends. Germline V gene sequence: CDR1 SEHNR, CDR2 FQNEAQ (reference sequence). This CDR3 has 17 residues. The CDR3 protein is CASSLVGSGEWGEKLFF. DNA of the CDR3: TGTGCCAGCAGCTTAGTTGGGTCAGGCGAGTGGGGCGAAAAACTGTTTTTT.

V is TRBV9 and J is TRBJ1-4; D possibly corresponds to TRBD1 (6 bases). Germline values: CDR1 SGDLS, CDR2 YYNGEE. Trimming pared 2 bases from V and 7 bases from J, leaving 15 bases between. The CDR3 is 15 amino acids. The CDR3 nucleotides are TGTGCCAGCAGCGTGGGTCAAGGGGGTGGTGAAAAACTGTTTTTT. Its protein product is CASSVGQGGGEKLFF.